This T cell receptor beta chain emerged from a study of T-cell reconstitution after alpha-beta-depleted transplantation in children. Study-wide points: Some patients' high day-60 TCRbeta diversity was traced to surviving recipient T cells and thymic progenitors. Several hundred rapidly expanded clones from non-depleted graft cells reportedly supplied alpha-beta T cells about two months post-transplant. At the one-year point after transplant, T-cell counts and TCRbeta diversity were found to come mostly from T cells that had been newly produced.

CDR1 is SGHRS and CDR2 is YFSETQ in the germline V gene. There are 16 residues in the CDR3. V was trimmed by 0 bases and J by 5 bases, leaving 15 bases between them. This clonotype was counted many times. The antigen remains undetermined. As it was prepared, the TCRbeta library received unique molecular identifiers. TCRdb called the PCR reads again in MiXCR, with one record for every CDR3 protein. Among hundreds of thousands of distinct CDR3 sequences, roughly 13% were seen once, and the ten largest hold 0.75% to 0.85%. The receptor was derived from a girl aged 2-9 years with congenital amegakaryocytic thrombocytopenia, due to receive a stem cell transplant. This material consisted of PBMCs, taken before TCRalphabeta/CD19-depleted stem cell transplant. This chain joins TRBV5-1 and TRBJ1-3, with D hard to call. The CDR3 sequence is CASSLEGSVVRNTIYF. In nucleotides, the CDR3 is TGCGCCAGCAGCTTGGAGGGTAGTGTCGTGAGAAACACCATATATTTT. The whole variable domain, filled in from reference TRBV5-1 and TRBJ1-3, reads KAGVTQTPRYLIKTRGQQVTLSCSPISGHRSVSWYQQTPGQGLQFLFEYFSETQRNKGNFPGRFSGRQFSNSRSEMNVSTLELGDSALYLCASSLEGSVVRNTIYFGEGSWLTVV.